This T cell receptor beta chain was identified during a study of blood T cells in healthy people across ages. Notes on the study in general: Because donor CMV status was unknown, expanded clonotype changes were possibly confounded.

Primers used in a second PCR of roughly 7 to 11 cycles were a sample-barcoded 5' primer and a J-beta primer mix. A single record per CDR3 protein comes from TCRdb applying MiXCR to the 5' RACE reads. The table includes more than 600,000 distinct CDR3 sequences, around a quarter detected once. Turning to this clonotype: Its specificity is unknown.

CDR3 length equals 15 residues. Germline trimming cut 5 bases from V and 2 bases from J; bases unmatched to any gene: 5. CDR1 and CDR2 (germline): DFQATT, SNEGSKA (reference sequence). The same sample was also used in a study of T cells of mothers and their children. That study adds: According to the study, all extracted RNA entered cDNA synthesis at 1.5 ug per 15 ul. Whether pairs are related or unrelated, thymic selection shapes their TCR recombination output in much the same way.

This chain joins TRBV20-1 and TRBJ2-5, with 13 positions matching TRBD2. This receptor was obtained from a boy between 10 and 17 years old in good health. Sequencing was performed on blood. CDR3 in DNA: TGCAGTGCTGCAGGACTAGCGGGGGATCAAGAGACCCAGTACTTC. Amino acid sequence: CSAAGLAGDQETQYF.